This entry is about one T cell receptor beta chain. The entry originates in a study of blood T cell repertoires in COVID-19. Study-wide context: Both acute and convalescent COVID-19 samples were obtained from the United States, Italy and Spain. T cells, B-cell-depleted T cells, or PBMCs supplied cDNA or gDNA.

In the study's own analysis: Amplification of reference gene primers provided the estimated nucleated cell counts. Measured with immunoSEQ multiplex PCR; TCRdb has only the in-frame clones, and not every one. V, J and clone size were drawn from that table, and D and trimming were deduced from the DNA. This table has roughly 500,000 clones, roughly nine tenths appearing once. The CDR3 covers 14 residues. Trimming stripped 0 bases from V and 3 bases from J, with 9 bases between. Germline V gene lookup returns CDR1 LGHDT and CDR2 YNNKEL (reference sequence). The Seattle patients, enrolled during active infection, were followed longitudinally.

Sequenced input: peripheral blood. The clonotype comes from a man aged 18 to 30 with COVID-19, enrolled during active disease. The V gene is TRBV3-1 (or the pseudogene TRBV3-2), the J gene TRBJ2-7; D is ambiguous. The CDR3: CASSQDGSSYEQYF. The DNA of the CDR3 is TGTGCCAGCAGCCAAGACGGGTCCAGCTACGAGCAGTACTTC.